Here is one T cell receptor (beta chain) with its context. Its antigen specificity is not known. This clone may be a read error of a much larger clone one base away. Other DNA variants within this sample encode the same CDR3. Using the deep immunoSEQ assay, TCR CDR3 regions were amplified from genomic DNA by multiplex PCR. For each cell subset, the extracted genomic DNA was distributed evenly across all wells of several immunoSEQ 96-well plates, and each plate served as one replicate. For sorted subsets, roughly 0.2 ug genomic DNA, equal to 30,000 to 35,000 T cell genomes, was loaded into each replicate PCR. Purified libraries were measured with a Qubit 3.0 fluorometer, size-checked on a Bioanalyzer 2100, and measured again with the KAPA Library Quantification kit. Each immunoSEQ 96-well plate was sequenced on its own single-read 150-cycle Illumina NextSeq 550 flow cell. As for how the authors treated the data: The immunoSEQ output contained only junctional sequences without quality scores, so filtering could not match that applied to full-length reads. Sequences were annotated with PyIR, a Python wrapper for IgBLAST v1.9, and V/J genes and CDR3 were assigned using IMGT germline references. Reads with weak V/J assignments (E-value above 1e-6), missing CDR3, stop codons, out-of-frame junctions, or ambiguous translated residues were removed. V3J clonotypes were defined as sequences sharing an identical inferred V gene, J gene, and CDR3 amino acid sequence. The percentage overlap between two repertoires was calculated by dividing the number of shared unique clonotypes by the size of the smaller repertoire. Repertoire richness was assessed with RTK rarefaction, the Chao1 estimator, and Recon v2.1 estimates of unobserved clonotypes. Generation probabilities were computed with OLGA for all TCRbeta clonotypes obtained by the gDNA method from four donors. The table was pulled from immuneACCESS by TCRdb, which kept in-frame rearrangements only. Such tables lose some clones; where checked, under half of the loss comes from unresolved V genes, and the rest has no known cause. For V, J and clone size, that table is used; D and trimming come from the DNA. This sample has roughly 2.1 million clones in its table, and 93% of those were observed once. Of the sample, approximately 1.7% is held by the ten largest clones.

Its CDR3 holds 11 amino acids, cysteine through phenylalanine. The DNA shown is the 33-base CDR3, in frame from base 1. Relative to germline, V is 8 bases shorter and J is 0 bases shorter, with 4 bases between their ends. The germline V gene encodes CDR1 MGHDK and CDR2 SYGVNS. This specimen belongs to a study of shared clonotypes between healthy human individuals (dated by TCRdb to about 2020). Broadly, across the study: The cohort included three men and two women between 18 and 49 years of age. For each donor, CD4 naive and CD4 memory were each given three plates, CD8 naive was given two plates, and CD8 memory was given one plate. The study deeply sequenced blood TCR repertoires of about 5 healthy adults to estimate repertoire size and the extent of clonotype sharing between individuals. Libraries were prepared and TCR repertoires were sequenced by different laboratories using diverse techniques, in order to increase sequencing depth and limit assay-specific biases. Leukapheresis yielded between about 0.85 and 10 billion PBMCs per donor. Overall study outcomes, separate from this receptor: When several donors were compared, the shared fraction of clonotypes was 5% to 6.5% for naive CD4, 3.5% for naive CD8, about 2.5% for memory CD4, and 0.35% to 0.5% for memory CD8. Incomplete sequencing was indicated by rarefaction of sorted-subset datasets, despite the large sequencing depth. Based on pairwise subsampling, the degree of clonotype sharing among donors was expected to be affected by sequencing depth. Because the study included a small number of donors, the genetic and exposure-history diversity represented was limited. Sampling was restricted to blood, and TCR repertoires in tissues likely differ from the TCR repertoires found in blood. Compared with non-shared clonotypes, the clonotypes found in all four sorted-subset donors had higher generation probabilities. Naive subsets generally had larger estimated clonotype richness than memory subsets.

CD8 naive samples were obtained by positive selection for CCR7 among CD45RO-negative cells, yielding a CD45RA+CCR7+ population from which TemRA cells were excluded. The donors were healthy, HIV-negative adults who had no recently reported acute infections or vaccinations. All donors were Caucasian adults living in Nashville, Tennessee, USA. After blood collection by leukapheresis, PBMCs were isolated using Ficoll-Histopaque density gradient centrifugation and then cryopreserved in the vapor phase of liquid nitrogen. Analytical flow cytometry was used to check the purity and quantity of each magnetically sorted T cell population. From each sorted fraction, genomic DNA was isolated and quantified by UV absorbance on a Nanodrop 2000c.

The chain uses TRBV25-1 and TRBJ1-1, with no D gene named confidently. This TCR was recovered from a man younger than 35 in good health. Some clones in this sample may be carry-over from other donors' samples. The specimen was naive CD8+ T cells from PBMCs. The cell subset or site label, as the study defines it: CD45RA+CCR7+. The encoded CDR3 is CASGLNTEAFF. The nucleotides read TGTGCCAGCGGCTTGAACACTGAAGCTTTCTTT.